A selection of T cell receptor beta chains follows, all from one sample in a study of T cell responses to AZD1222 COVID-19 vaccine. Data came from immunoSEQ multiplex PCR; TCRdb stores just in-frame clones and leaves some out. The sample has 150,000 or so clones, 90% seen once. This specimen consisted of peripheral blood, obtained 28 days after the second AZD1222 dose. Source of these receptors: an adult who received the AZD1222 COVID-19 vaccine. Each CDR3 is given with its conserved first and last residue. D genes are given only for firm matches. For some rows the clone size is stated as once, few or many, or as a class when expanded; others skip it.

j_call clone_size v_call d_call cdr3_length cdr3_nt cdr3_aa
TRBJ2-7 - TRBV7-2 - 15 TGTGCCAGCAGCTTAGCGGCAGGGCCCTCCTACGAGCAGTACTTC CASSLAAGPSYEQYF
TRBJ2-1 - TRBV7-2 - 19 TGTGCCAGCAGCTTAGAACGGGCTAGCCCCAAGGCACCCAGCAATGAGCAGTTCTTC CASSLERASPKAPSNEQFF
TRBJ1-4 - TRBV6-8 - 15 TGTGCCACGCAAGACAGGAAACCAACTAATGAAAAACTGTTTTTT CATQDRKPTNEKLFF
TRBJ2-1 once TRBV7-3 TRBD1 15 TGTGCCAGCAGCTTAATTGGACAGGCGGGCAATGAGCAGTTCTTC CASSLIGQAGNEQFF
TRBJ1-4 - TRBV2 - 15 TGTGCCAGCAGTGAAGGGCCGCGGGGGGGAGAAAAACTGTTTTTT CASSEGPRGGEKLFF
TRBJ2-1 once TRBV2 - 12 TGTGCCAGCACCCGGAGCAACAATGAGCAGTTCTTC CASTRSNNEQFF
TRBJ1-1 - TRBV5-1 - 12 TGCGCCAGCAGCTCTGGAAGGACTGAAGCTTTCTTT CASSSGRTEAFF
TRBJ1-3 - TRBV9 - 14 TGTGCCAGCAGCGTAGGGGGGCCTGGAAACACCATATATTTT CASSVGGPGNTIYF
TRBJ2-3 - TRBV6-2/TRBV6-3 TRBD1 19 TGTGCCAGCAGTACACCTCTCCATAGTACAGGGGGCATCGGGGATACGCAGTATTTT CASSTPLHSTGGIGDTQYF
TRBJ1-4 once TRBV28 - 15 TGTGCCAGCAGTTTACCCGAGGGGGGGCGGGAAAAACTGTTTTTT CASSLPEGGREKLFF
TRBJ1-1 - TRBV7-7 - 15 TGTGCCAGCAGCCAGACCCAGGGTGCGAGGACTGAAGCTTTCTTT CASSQTQGARTEAFF
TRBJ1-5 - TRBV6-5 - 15 TGTGCCAGCAGCCGGGGAGAAGGGATGAATCAGCCCCAGCATTTT CASSRGEGMNQPQHF
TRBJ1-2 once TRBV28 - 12 TGTGCCAGCCGCGCCGTAGAGGAGGGCTACACCTTC CASRAVEEGYTF
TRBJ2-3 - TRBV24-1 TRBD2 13 TGTGCCACCAGGACCGCGGGAGCCGATACGCAGTATTTT CATRTAGADTQYF
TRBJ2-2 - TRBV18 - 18 TGTGCCAGCTCACCACGTGTCGGGGCCGGGCCGAACACCGGGGAGCTGTTTTTT CASSPRVGAGPNTGELFF
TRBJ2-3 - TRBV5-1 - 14 TGCGCCAGCAGCAGGCAGTTGTTCGCAGATACGCAGTATTTT CASSRQLFADTQYF
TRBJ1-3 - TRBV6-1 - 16 TGTGCCAGCAGTGAAGGGCAGGGGTCAACTGGAAACACCATATATTTT CASSEGQGSTGNTIYF
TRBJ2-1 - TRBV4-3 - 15 TGCGCCAGCAGCCAAGCAGCTGGGATGCGAAATGAGCAGTTCTTC CASSQAAGMRNEQFF
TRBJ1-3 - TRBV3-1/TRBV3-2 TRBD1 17 TGTGCCAGCAGCCAAGACAATGGAGGGGGCGCTGGAAACACCATATATTTT CASSQDNGGGAGNTIYF
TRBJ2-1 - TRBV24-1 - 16 TGTGCCACCAGTGATTACGGGGTTAGCTCCTACAATGAGCAGTTCTTC CATSDYGVSSYNEQFF
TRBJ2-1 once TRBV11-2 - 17 TGTGCCAGCAGTAATGAAAAAGGTCGGCTTACCATGGATGAGCAGTTCTTC CASSNEKGRLTMDEQFF
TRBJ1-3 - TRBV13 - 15 TGTGCCAGCAGCCCTGGGGGTTACTCTGGAAACACCATATATTTT CASSPGGYSGNTIYF
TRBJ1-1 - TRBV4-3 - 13 TGCGCCAGCGGGGCTCTTATGAACACTGAAGCTTTCTTT CASGALMNTEAFF
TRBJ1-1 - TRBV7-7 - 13 TGTGCCAGCAGCCCAGAATTGAACACTGAAGCTTTCTTT CASSPELNTEAFF
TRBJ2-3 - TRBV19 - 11 TGTGCCAGTAGCAATATAGATACGCAGTATTTT CASSNIDTQYF
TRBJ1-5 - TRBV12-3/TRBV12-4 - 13 TGTGCCAGCAGTTTTACGGTAGACCAGCCCCAGCATTTT CASSFTVDQPQHF
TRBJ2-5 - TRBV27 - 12 TGTGCCACCAGGACCCGAGGGGAGACCCAGTACTTC CATRTRGETQYF
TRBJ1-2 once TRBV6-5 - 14 TGTGCCAGCAGTTACGGGAGCAGGGGCTATGGCTACACCTTC CASSYGSRGYGYTF
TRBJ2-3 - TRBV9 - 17 TGTGCCAGCAGCCCAAGAGGGGATCCAAAAAAAGGAGATACGCAGTATTTT CASSPRGDPKKGDTQYF
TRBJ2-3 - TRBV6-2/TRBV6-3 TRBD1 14 TGTGCCAGCAGTTGGACAGGCGGAACAGATACGCAGTATTTT CASSWTGGTDTQYF
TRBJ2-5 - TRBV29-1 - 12 TGCAGCGTTGTCTCGGTCCGGGAGACCCAGTACTTC CSVVSVRETQYF
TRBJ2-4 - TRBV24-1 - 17 TGTGCCACCAGTGATTCTCCTCAGGGCTCCACCAAAAACATTCAGTACTTC CATSDSPQGSTKNIQYF
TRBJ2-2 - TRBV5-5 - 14 TGTGCCAGCAGCTCCGGGCTTCACACCGGGGAGCTGTTTTTT CASSSGLHTGELFF
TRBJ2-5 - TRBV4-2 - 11 TGTGCCAGCAGCCATGGCGAGGCCCAGTACTTC CASSHGEAQYF
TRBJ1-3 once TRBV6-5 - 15 TGTGCCAGCAGTTACTCCGCACTCTCTGGAAACACCATATATTTT CASSYSALSGNTIYF
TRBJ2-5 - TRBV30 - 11 TGTGCCCAAGGGATGTCGGGGACCCAGTACTTC CAQGMSGTQYF
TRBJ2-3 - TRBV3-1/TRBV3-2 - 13 TGTGCCAGCAGCCAGACCTCTAGGGATACGCAGTATTTT CASSQTSRDTQYF
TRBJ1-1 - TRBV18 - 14 TGTGCCAGCTCACCAAAGGGGATGGGGACTGAAGCTTTCTTT CASSPKGMGTEAFF
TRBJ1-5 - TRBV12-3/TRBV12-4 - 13 TGTGCCAGCAGTTTACAGGGGCTTAGGCCCCAGCATTTT CASSLQGLRPQHF
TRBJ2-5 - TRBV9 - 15 TGTGCCAGCAGCGTAATGGGGGAGGCGGAAGAGACCCAGTACTTC CASSVMGEAEETQYF
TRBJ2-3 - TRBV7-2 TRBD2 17 TGTGCCAGCAGCTTAGCGCGGCTAGCGGGAGGCACAGATACGCAGTATTTT CASSLARLAGGTDTQYF
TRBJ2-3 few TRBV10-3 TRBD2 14 TGTGCCATCAGTGTTAGCGGGGGGGCCGATACGCAGTATTTT CAISVSGGADTQYF
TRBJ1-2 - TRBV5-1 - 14 TGCGCCAGCAGCTTGGGCTGGGAAGCGCCCGGCTACACCTTC CASSLGWEAPGYTF
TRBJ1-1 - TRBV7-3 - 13 TGTGCCAGCAGCTTAGGATCGAACACTGAAGCTTTCTTT CASSLGSNTEAFF
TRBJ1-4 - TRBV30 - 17 TGTGCCTGGAGCCAAAAATCCATAGGCCCAACTAATGAAAAACTGTTTTTT CAWSQKSIGPTNEKLFF
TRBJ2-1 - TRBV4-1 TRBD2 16 TGCGCCAGCAGCCAAGGCGGGACTAGCGGGGCTAATGAGCAGTTCTTC CASSQGGTSGANEQFF
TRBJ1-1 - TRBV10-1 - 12 TGCGCCAGCAGTGAGAAAGACACTGAAGCTTTCTTT CASSEKDTEAFF
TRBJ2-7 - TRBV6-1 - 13 TGTGCCAGCAGTGAGCAGGACGGCTACGAGCAGTACTTC CASSEQDGYEQYF
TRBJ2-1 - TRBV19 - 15 TGTGCCAGTAGGGGACTTCAGACAGGGACCAATGAGCAGTTCTTC CASRGLQTGTNEQFF